The text below deals with one T cell receptor (beta chain). The antigen is not known. The data were obtained in a study of T cells in Graves' hyperthyroidism and ophthalmopathy. Study-level findings and limits: Researchers found most expanded thyroid clonotypes above 0.001 in blood as well.

V was pared by 10 bases and J by 2 bases, with 12 bases between. CDR1 is MNHNS and CDR2 is SASEGT in the germline V gene. This CDR3 contains 13 residues. What was amplified from RNA transcripts were TCR beta CDR3 regions. A set of HTBI primers served as the primers for a first-round RT-PCR of the TCR CDR3. TCRdb passed the multiplex PCR reads through MiXCR, listing each CDR3 protein once. Of a few hundred thousand distinct CDR3 sequences in the sample, approximately 15% were seen once. The sequencing input was blood. The chain uses TRBV6-1 and TRBJ1-5; D is unresolved. This receptor was identified in a middle-aged woman with Graves' ophthalmopathy. CDR3 bases: TGTGCCACGCATTCCGGAGGCAATCAGCCCCAGCATTTT. Its protein is CATHSGGNQPQHF.